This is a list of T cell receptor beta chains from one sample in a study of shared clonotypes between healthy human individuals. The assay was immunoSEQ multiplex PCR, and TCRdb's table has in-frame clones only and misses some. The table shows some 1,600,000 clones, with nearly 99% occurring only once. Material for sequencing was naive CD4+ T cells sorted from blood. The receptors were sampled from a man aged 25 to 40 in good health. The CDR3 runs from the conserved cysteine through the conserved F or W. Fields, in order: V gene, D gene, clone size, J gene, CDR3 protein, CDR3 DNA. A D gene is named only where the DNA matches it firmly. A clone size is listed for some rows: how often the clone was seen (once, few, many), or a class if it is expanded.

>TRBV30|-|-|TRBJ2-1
CAWVTDNNEQFF
TGTGCCTGGGTAACAGATAACAATGAGCAGTTCTTC
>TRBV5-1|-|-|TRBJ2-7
CASSLGWGSLLIAYEQYF
TGCGCCAGCAGCTTGGGCTGGGGATCACTCCTAATTGCCTACGAGCAGTACTTC
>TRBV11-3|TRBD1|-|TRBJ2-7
CASSIDRGYEQYF
TGTGCCAGCAGCATCGACAGGGGTTACGAGCAGTACTTC
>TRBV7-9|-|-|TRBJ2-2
CASSHLGLTGELFF
TGTGCCAGCAGCCATTTAGGGCTCACCGGGGAGCTGTTTTTT
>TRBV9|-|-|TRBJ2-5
CASSPRTEQETQYF
TGTGCCAGCAGCCCACGGACAGAACAAGAGACCCAGTACTTC
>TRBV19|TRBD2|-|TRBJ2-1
CASSIDSGRASYNEQFF
TGTGCCAGTAGTATAGATAGCGGGAGGGCCTCCTACAATGAGCAGTTCTTC
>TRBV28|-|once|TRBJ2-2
CATLSDTGELFF
TGTGCCACCCTGAGCGACACCGGGGAGCTGTTTTTT
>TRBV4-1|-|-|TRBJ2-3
CASGTTVPTDTQYF
TGCGCCAGCGGAACCACCGTCCCCACAGATACGCAGTATTTT
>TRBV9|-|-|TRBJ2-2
CASSVLQTVGFNTGELFF
TGTGCCAGCAGCGTCCTGCAAACAGTCGGCTTTAACACCGGGGAGCTGTTTTTT
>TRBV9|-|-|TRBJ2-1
CASSGGRGPLYNEQFF
TGTGCCAGCAGCGGGGGGCGGGGCCCTCTCTACAATGAGCAGTTCTTC
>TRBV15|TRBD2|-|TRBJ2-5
CATSRDRLAGVGEETQYF
TGTGCCACCAGCAGAGATCGACTAGCGGGAGTGGGGGAAGAGACCCAGTACTTC
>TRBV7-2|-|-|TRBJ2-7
CASSRTESYEQYF
TGTGCCAGCAGCAGGACTGAATCCTACGAGCAGTACTTC
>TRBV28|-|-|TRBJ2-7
CASSLLAQQGQYF
TGTGCCAGCAGTTTATTGGCTCAACAAGGGCAGTACTTC
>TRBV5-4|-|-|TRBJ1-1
CASSASTGNTEAFF
TGTGCCAGCAGCGCTTCGACAGGGAACACTGAAGCTTTCTTT
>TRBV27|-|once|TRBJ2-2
CASSLGVYTGELFF
TGTGCCAGCAGTTTAGGAGTATACACCGGGGAGCTGTTTTTT
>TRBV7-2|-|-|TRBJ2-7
CASSRPFYEQYF
TGTGCCAGCAGCCGCCCGTTCTACGAGCAGTACTTC
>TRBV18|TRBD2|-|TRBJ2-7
CASSPPGSGRIYEQYF
TGTGCCAGCTCTCCACCAGGTAGCGGGAGAATCTACGAGCAGTACTTC
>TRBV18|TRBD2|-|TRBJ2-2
CASSLTGTSFAGELFF
TGTGCCAGCTCACTCACCGGGACTAGCTTTGCCGGGGAGCTGTTTTTT
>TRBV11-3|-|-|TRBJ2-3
CASSPRGQGQDTQYF
TGTGCCAGCAGCCCAAGGGGTCAGGGTCAGGATACGCAGTATTTT
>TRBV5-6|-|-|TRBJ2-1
CASSLSNEQFF
TGTGCCAGCAGTTTATCCAATGAGCAGTTCTTC
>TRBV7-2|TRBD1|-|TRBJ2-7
CASSLTTGASAYEQYF
TGTGCCAGCAGCTTAACCACAGGGGCGAGTGCCTACGAGCAGTACTTC
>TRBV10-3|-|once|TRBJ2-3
CAISGGTSTDTQYF
TGTGCCATCAGTGGGGGGACAAGCACAGATACGCAGTATTTT
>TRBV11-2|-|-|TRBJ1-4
CASSFPGSVILGTNEKLFF
TGTGCCAGCAGCTTCCCCGGCTCCGTCATCTTGGGGACTAATGAAAAACTGTTTTTT
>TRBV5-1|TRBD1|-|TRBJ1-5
CASSLTGGDQPQHF
TGCGCCAGCAGCCTGACAGGGGGGGATCAGCCCCAGCATTTT
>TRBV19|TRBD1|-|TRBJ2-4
CASRLGTGGPGASTKNIQYF
TGTGCCAGTAGGCTCGGGACAGGGGGTCCGGGCGCGTCCACCAAAAACATTCAGTACTTC
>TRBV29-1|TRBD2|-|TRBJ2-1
CSGILAGLYNEQFF
TGCAGCGGCATCCTAGCGGGGCTCTACAATGAGCAGTTCTTC
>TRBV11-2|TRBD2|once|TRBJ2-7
CASSTPTSGRYEQYF
TGTGCCAGCAGCACCCCGACTAGCGGGAGGTACGAGCAGTACTTC
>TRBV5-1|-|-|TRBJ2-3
CASSLTVFRTDTQYF
TGCGCCAGCAGCTTGACTGTTTTTCGCACAGATACGCAGTATTTT
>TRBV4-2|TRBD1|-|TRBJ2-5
CASSQSQTGGRETQYF
TGTGCCAGCAGCCAAAGCCAAACAGGGGGACGGGAGACCCAGTACTTC
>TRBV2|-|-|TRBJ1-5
CASAPRWGGDQPQHF
TGTGCCAGCGCCCCCAGGTGGGGCGGGGATCAGCCCCAGCATTTT
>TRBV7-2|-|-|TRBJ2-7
CASSLELAWSSEQYF
TGTGCCAGCAGCTTAGAGCTAGCGTGGAGCTCCGAGCAGTACTTC
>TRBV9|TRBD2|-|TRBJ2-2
CASSRAGGGTGELFF
TGTGCCAGCAGCCGAGCGGGAGGAGGGACCGGGGAGCTGTTTTTT
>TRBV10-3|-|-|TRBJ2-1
CAIKDGEQFF
TGTGCCATCAAGGACGGTGAGCAGTTCTTC
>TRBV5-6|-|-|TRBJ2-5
CASSGAETQYF
TGTGCCAGCAGCGGCGCGGAGACCCAGTACTTC
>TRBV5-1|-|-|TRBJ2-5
CASSFGGGETQYF
TGCGCCAGCAGCTTCGGGGGTGGAGAGACCCAGTACTTC
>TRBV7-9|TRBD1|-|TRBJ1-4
CASSQESRGLLGNEKLFF
TGTGCCAGCAGCCAAGAGAGCAGGGGGCTCCTTGGTAATGAAAAACTGTTTTTT
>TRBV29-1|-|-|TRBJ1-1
CSARVSAEAFF
TGCAGCGCCAGGGTTAGCGCTGAAGCTTTCTTT
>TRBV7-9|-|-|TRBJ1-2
CASSVMSRDTNGYTF
TGTGCCAGCAGCGTCATGAGCCGGGACACAAATGGCTACACCTTC
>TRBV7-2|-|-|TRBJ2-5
CASSLATGRQETQYF
TGTGCCAGCAGCTTAGCGACGGGGAGACAAGAGACCCAGTACTTC
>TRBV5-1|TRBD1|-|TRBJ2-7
CASSLGRTGDRYF
TGCGCCAGCAGCTTGGGTAGGACAGGGGATCGGTACTTC
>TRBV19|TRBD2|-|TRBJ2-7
CASSTSGLINEQYF
TGTGCCAGTAGTACTAGCGGTTTGATTAACGAGCAGTACTTC
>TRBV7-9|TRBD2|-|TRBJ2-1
CASSLALLRGRTYNEQFF
TGTGCCAGCAGCTTAGCCCTCCTTCGCGGGAGGACCTACAATGAGCAGTTCTTC
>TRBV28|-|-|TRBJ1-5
CASSRDSNQPQHF
TGTGCCAGCAGTCGAGACAGTAATCAGCCCCAGCATTTT
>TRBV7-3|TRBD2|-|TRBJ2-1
CASSQPASGSSYNEQFF
TGTGCCAGCAGCCAACCGGCTAGCGGGAGCTCCTACAATGAGCAGTTCTTC